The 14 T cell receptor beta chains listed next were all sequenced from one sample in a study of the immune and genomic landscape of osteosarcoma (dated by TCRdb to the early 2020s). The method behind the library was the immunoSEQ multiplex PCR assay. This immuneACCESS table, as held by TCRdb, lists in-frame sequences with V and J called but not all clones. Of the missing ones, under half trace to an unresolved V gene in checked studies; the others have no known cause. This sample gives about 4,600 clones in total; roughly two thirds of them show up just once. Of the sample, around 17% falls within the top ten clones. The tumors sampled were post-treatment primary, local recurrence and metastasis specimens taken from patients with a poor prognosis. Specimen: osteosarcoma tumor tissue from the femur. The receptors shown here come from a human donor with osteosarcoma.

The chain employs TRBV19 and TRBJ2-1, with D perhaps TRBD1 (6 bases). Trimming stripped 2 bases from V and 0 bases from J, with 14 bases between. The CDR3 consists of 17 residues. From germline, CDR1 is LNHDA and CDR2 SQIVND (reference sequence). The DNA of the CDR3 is TGTGCCAGTAGTATAACCCTGACAGGACGCTCCTACAATGAGCAGTTCTTC. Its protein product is CASSITLTGRSYNEQFF.

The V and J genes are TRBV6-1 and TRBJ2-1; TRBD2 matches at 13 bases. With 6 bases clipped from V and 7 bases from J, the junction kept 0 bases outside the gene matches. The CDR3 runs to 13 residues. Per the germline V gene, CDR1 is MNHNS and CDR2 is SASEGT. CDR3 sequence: CASRTSGGNEQFF. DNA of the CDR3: TGTGCCAGCAGGACTAGCGGGGGGAATGAGCAGTTCTTC.

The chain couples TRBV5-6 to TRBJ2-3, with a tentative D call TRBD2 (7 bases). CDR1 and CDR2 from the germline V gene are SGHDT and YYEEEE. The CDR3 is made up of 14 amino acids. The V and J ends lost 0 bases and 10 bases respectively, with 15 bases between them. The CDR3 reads CASSLVRGAPSQYF. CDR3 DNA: TGTGCCAGCAGCTTGGTCCGGGGGGCCCCCTCGCAGTATTTT. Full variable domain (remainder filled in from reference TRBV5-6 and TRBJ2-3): DAGVTQSPTHLIKTRGQQVTLRCSPKSGHDTVSWYQQALGQGPQFIFQYYEEEERQRGNFPDRFSGHQFPNYSSELNVNALLLGDSALYLCASSLVRGAPSQYFGPGTRLTVL.

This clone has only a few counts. The DNA of the CDR3 is TGCGCCAGCAGCCCGGACGGGGGGCGGAATACGCAGTATTTT. It yields the protein CASSPDGGRNTQYF. V is TRBV4-3 and J is TRBJ2-3; D is perhaps TRBD2 (7 bases). Germline loops: CDR1 LGHNA, CDR2 YSLEER. Trimming removed 4 bases from V and 7 bases from J, with 15 bases in between. The CDR3 length is 14 residues.

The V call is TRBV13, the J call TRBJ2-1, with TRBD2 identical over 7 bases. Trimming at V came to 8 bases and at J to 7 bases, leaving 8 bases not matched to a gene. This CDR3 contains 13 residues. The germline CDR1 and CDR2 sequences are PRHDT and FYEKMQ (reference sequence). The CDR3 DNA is TGTGCCAGCTTCGGACTAGGGAGGAATGAGCAGTTCTTC. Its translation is CASFGLGRNEQFF.

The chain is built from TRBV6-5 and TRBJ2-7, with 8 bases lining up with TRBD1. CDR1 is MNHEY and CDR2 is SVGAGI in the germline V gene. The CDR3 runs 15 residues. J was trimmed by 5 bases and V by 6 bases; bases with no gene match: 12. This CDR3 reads CASSYLGQGSHEQYF. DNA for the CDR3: TGTGCCAGCAGCTACCTAGGACAGGGTTCCCACGAGCAGTACTTC.

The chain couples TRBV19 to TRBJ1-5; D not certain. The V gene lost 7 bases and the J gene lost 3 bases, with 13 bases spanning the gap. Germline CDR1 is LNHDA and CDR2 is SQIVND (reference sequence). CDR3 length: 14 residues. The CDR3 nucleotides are TGTGCCAGTACCCTCATGGGGTACAATCAGCCCCAGCATTTT. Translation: CASTLMGYNQPQHF.

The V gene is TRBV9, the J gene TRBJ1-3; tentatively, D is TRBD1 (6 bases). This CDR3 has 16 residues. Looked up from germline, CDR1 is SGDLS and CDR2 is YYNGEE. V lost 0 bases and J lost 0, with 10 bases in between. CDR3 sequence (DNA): TGTGCCAGCAGCGTAGGACAGGTACACTCTGGAAACACCATATATTTT. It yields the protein CASSVGQVHSGNTIYF.

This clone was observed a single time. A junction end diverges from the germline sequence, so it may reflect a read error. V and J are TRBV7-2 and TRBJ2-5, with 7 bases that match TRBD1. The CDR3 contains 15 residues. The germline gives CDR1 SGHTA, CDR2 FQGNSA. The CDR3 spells CASSAPRGTQGTQYF. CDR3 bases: TGTGCCAGCAGCGCCCCCAGGGGGACCCAAGGGACCCAGTACTTC. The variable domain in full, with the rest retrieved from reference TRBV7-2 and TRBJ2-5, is GAGVSQSPSNKVTEKGKDVELRCDPISGHTALYWYRQSLGQGLEFLIYFQGNSAPDKSGLPSDRFSAERTGGSVSTLTIQRTQQEDSAVYLCASSAPRGTQGTQYFGPGTRLLVL.

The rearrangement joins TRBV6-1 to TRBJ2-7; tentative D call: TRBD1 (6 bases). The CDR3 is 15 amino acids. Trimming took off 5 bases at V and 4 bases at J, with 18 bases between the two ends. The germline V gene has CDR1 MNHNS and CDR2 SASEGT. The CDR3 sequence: CASSLVWDTIYEQYF. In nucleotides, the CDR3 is TGTGCCAGCAGTTTGGTTTGGGACACAATTTACGAGCAGTACTTC.

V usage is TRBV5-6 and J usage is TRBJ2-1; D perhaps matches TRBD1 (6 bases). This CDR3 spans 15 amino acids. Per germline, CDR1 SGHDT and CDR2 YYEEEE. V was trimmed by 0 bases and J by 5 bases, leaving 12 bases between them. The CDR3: CASSLGTGTHNEQFF. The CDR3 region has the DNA TGTGCCAGCAGCTTGGGAACAGGGACCCACAATGAGCAGTTCTTC. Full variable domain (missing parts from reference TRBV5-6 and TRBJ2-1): DAGVTQSPTHLIKTRGQQVTLRCSPKSGHDTVSWYQQALGQGPQFIFQYYEEEERQRGNFPDRFSGHQFPNYSSELNVNALLLGDSALYLCASSLGTGTHNEQFFGPGTRLTVL.

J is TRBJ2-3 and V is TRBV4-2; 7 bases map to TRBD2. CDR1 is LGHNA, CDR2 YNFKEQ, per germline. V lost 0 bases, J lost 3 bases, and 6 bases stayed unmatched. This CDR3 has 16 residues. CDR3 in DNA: TGTGCCAGCAGCCAAGATCGGCGACTAGCAACAGATACGCAGTATTTT. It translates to CASSQDRRLATDTQYF.

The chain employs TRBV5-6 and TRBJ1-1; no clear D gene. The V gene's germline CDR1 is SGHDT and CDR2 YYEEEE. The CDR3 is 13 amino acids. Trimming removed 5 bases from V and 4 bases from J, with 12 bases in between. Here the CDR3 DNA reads TGTGCCAGCAGTCGGGGTTGGTTCACTGAAGCTTTCTTT. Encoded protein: CASSRGWFTEAFF.

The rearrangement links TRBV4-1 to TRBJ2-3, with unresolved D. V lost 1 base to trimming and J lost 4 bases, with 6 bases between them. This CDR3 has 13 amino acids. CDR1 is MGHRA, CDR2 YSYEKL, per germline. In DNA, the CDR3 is TGCGCCAGCAGCCAAGTAGGGTCAGATACGCAGTATTTT. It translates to CASSQVGSDTQYF.